This entry concerns a single TCR beta chain. Its antigen is undetermined. Reverse transcription of roughly 0.45 to 1 ug RNA used random hexamers. An immunoSEQ multiplex PCR generated amplified TCR beta CDR3 products spanning 54 Vbeta and 13 Jbeta. TCRdb called the immunoSEQ multiplex PCR reads again in MiXCR, with one record for every CDR3 protein. The sample includes 150,000 or so distinct CDR3 sequences, around 96% of them seen just once. These data originate in a study of CD8 T cells in Susac syndrome. Looking at the study overall: Blood was drawn from patients with Susac syndrome. At that point, they were therapy-naive, on corticosteroids, or on intravenous immunoglobulin alone.

The CDR3 is made up of 14 amino acids. CDR1 and CDR2 from the germline V gene are MGHRA and YSYEKL. The V and J ends lost 8 bases and 7 bases, in that order; junction bases with no gene match: 8. TCR beta sequences were obtained from blood CD8+ and CD4+ T cells. The study, taken as a whole, reports: Individuals included in the TCR sequencing and HLA analysis were acknowledged by the study to be relatively few in number.

The V and J genes are TRBV4-1 and TRBJ2-2, with TRBD2 matching over 9 bases. This receptor was obtained from a human donor with Susac syndrome. Source material: CD4+ T cells from PBMCs. CDR3 in amino acids: CASSQRGALGELFF. The CDR3 nucleotides read TGCGCCAGCTCTCAGCGGGGGGCCCTCGGGGAGCTGTTTTTT.